The 20 T cell receptor beta chains listed next were all sequenced from one sample in a study of shared clonotypes between healthy human individuals. Method: immunoSEQ multiplex PCR; TCRdb's copy keeps in-frame clones and lacks some. This table holds over a million clones, approximately 98.5% found once. The sample comprised naive CD4+ T cells sorted from blood. Sample subset: CD45RA+ positively selected. All receptors come from a man aged 25-40 years in good health.

As for this clone: The sample carries other DNA sequences with the same CDR3. The V call is TRBV10-3, the J call TRBJ1-4; 7 bases line up with TRBD1. The CDR3 has 13 residues. Unmatched junction bases numbered 4, after V lost 4 bases and J lost 8 bases. Germline lookup yields CDR1 ENHRY and CDR2 SYGVKD. CDR3 sequence reads: CAISGQGEEKLFF. DNA of the CDR3: TGTGCCATCAGTGGACAGGGTGAGGAAAAACTGTTTTTT.

The V call is TRBV5-1, the J call TRBJ2-2, with a weak D call TRBD1 (6 bases). V lost 1 base and J lost 0, with 10 bases in between. CDR3 size: 16 residues. CDR1 is SGHRS, CDR2 YFSETQ, per germline. The CDR3 protein is CASSLQRGTNTGELFF. The CDR3 DNA is TGCGCCAGCAGCTTGCAGAGGGGGACGAACACCGGGGAGCTGTTTTTT.

This clone appeared a few times. The sample contains more than one DNA sequence encoding this CDR3. The CDR3 loop reads CASSPPTDTQYF. The CDR3 nucleotides read TGTGCCAGCAGCCCCCCCACAGATACGCAGTATTTT. This chain links TRBV7-2 with TRBJ2-3; no firm D call. Trimming shortened V by 5 bases and J by 2 bases, and 5 bases separated the two germline ends. This CDR3 has 12 amino acids. Germline V lookup: CDR1 SGHTA, CDR2 FQGNSA.

The chain has TRBV27 and TRBJ1-1, with D unclear. The CDR3 consists of 14 residues. Germline V lookup: CDR1 MNHEY, CDR2 SMNVEV (reference sequence). Trimming cost V 4 bases and J 0 bases, with 9 bases left between them. The CDR3 DNA reads TGTGCCAGCAGTTATCAGGACGTGAACACTGAAGCTTTCTTT. Protein product: CASSYQDVNTEAFF.

The V and J genes are TRBV4-3 and TRBJ2-7; 15 bases fit TRBD2. Trimming at V came to 4 bases and at J to 1 base, leaving 8 bases not matched to a gene. The germline CDR1 and CDR2 sequences are LGHNA and YSLEER. The CDR3 runs 18 residues. The CDR3 bases are TGCGCCAGCAGCCCGCGCGGACTAGCGGGAGGGCGGTCCTACGAGCAGTACTTC. Residues: CASSPRGLAGGRSYEQYF.

The rearrangement joins TRBV5-4 to TRBJ2-3; D is perhaps TRBD2 (5 bases). CDR3 length: 14 residues. The V end lost 2 bases, the J end lost 4 bases, and 11 bases lay between the germline ends. Germline V gene lookup returns CDR1 SGHNT and CDR2 YYREEE (reference sequence). The CDR3, as DNA: TGTGCCAGCAGCTTACCGGGAATGGCAGATACGCAGTATTTT. Amino acids: CASSLPGMADTQYF.

The rearrangement links TRBV7-6 to TRBJ2-3; 7 bases agree with TRBD2. Germline V gene sequence: CDR1 SGHVS, CDR2 FNYEAQ. The CDR3 runs to 17 residues. Germline trimming cut 1 base from V and 4 bases from J; bases unmatched to any gene: 11. CDR3 DNA sequence: TGTGCCAGCAGCTTAGTTCTCGCGCTAGCGGAACCAGATACGCAGTATTTT. This sequence encodes CASSLVLALAEPDTQYF.

The V and J genes are TRBV4-1 and TRBJ2-3, with D hard to call. Germline CDR1 reads MGHRA; CDR2 reads YSYEKL. The CDR3 consists of 14 residues. The V end lost 2 bases, the J end lost 5 bases, and 11 bases lay between the germline ends. The CDR3 loop reads CASSQSKGGDTQYF. CDR3 bases: TGCGCCAGCAGCCAATCAAAGGGTGGAGATACGCAGTATTTT.

J is TRBJ2-3 and V is TRBV5-1, with 7 bases aligning to TRBD2. The CDR3 is 13 amino acids. Germline CDR1 SGHRS, CDR2 YFSETQ. V was clipped by 4 bases and J by 4 bases; unmatched bases: 3. The CDR3 bases are TGCGCCAGCAGCCCGCGGGAGCCAGATACGCAGTATTTT. It yields the protein CASSPREPDTQYF.

The chain has TRBV18 and TRBJ1-2; 7 bases match TRBD1. The CDR3 has 13 residues. Germline V gene lookup returns CDR1 KGHSH and CDR2 LQKENI. Trimming removed 4 bases from V and 4 bases from J; junction bases left unmatched: 3. As DNA, the CDR3 is TGTGCCAGCTCACAGGGACAGCTCTATGGCTACACCTTC. Its protein product is CASSQGQLYGYTF.

This sequence joins TRBV7-9 and TRBJ2-7; D is undetermined. Germline lookup yields CDR1 SEHNR and CDR2 FQNEAQ (reference sequence). Trimming cost V 6 bases and J 2 bases, with 23 bases left between them. The CDR3 is made up of 17 amino acids. CDR3 sequence reads: CASSSFKFPELAYEQYF. CDR3 bases: TGTGCCAGCAGTTCATTTAAGTTTCCGGAGCTAGCCTACGAGCAGTACTTC.

The J gene is TRBJ2-7, the V gene TRBV5-1, with TRBD1 identical over 7 bases. The germline V gene encodes CDR1 SGHRS and CDR2 YFSETQ. Losses at the gene ends were 2 bases for V and 3 bases for J; bases not matched to a gene: 5. The CDR3 extends over 14 amino acids. The CDR3 spells CASSFGTDFYEQYF. The CDR3 nucleotides are TGCGCCAGCAGCTTCGGGACAGACTTCTACGAGCAGTACTTC.

V gene TRBV5-1 combines with J gene TRBJ2-7; D is undetermined. V was trimmed by 0 bases and J by 6 bases, leaving 13 bases between them. There are 14 residues in the CDR3. CDR1 SGHRS and CDR2 YFSETQ come from the germline V gene. CDR3 loop: CASSLEPAPLEQYF. The CDR3, as DNA: TGCGCCAGCAGCTTGGAGCCGGCGCCCCTCGAGCAGTACTTC.

This rearrangement joins TRBV2 to TRBJ2-2, with 7 bases matching TRBD1. After removal of 2 bases from V and 0 bases from J, the junction contained 0 bases not matched to a gene. The CDR3 consists of 15 residues. The germline V gene encodes CDR1 SNHLY and CDR2 FYNNEI. The CDR3 nucleotides read TGTGCCAGCAGTGAACAGGGGGCGAACACCGGGGAGCTGTTTTTT. Amino acid sequence: CASSEQGANTGELFF.

V and J are TRBV5-5 and TRBJ1-5; D gene unclear. CDR3 length: 14 residues. From germline, CDR1 is SGHKS and CDR2 YYEKEE (reference sequence). V was cut by 4 bases and J by 4 bases, with 12 bases left in between. CDR3 sequence reads: CASSERATNQPQHF. CDR3 nucleotides: TGTGCCAGCAGCGAAAGAGCGACGAATCAGCCCCAGCATTTT.

In DNA form, the CDR3 reads TGTGCCATCAGGGGGATATTCGGACCGCGTTCTGGAAACACCATATATTTT. Translating it yields CAIRGIFGPRSGNTIYF. The chain recombines TRBV10-3 with TRBJ1-3; D is unclear. Trimming removed 6 bases from V and 1 base from J, with 19 bases in between. Germline values: CDR1 ENHRY, CDR2 SYGVKD. The CDR3 covers 17 residues.

DNA for the CDR3: TGTGCCAGCAGGGGAAGACAGCCTATCTACGAGCAGTACTTC. Protein product: CASRGRQPIYEQYF. This chain joins TRBV7-6 and TRBJ2-7; TRBD1 might be the D (5 bases). This CDR3 is built from 14 residues. Trimming took off 6 bases at V and 3 bases at J, with 15 bases between the two ends. CDR1 is SGHVS and CDR2 is FNYEAQ in the germline V gene.

A word on this clone: The identical CDR3 is also encoded by other nucleotide sequences in the sample. The rearrangement uses TRBV18 and TRBJ2-5; D not resolved. The CDR3 covers 12 residues. With 2 bases removed from V and 5 bases from J, the gap between germline ends came to 6 bases. Germline V CDR1 and CDR2: KGHSH, LQKENI. CDR3 DNA sequence: TGTGCCAGCTCACCAGGAATCGAGACCCAGTACTTC. Its translation is CASSPGIETQYF. Full variable domain (outside the CDR3, taken from reference TRBV18 and TRBJ2-5): NAGVMQNPRHLVRRRGQEARLRCSPMKGHSHVYWYRQLPEEGLKFMVYLQKENIIDESGMPKERFSAEFPKEGPSILRIQQVVRGDSAAYFCASSPGIETQYFGPGTRLLVL.

The CDR3 sequence is CASSLATGTDTQYF. In nucleotides, the CDR3 is TGTGCCAGCAGCTTAGCGACCGGCACAGATACGCAGTATTTT. V gene TRBV7-8 combines with J gene TRBJ2-3; no clear D. The CDR3 consists of 14 residues. CDR1 is SGHVS, CDR2 FQNEAQ, per germline. V lost 0 bases and J lost 1, with 5 bases in between.

This chain uses TRBV9 with TRBJ2-7, with 10 bases identical to TRBD2. The CDR3 runs to 15 residues. CDR1 is SGDLS, CDR2 YYNGEE, per germline. The junction had 5 bases not matched to a gene; V was cut back by 0 bases and J by 5 bases. The DNA of the CDR3 is TGTGCCAGCAGCGTAGCAACTAGCGGGGTCGACGAGCAGTACTTC. Translated, it gives CASSVATSGVDEQYF.